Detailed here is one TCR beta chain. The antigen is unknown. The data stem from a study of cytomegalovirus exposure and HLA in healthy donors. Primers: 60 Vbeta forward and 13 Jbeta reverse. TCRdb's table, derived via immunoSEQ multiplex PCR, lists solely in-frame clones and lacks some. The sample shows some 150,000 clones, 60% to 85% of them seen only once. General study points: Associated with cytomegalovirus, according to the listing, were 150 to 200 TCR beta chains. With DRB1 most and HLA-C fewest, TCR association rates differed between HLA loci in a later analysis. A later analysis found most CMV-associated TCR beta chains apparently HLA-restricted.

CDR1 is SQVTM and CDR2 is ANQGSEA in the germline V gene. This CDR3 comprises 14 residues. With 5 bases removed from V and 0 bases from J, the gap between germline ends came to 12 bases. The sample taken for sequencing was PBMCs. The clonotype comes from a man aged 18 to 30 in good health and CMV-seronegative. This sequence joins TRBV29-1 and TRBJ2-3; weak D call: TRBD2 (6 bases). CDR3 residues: CSVRGGVSTDTQYF. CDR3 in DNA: TGCAGCGTTCGAGGCGGGGTTAGCACAGATACGCAGTATTTT.